This T cell receptor (beta chain) comes out of a study of cytotoxic CD8 clonotypes in ibrutinib-treated CLL. At the level of the study: The patients, under 13 relapsed/refractory and approximately 14 treatment-naive, included about 18 who were IGHV unmutated. Investigators reported about 24 partial and 2 complete responses; after median about 74 months, 14 patients remained remitted and some twelve progressed. The study, taken as a whole, reports: Measured clonality at baseline was greater than in age-matched healthy donors and tracked with circulating CD8+ T-cell counts.

The data were produced by immunoSEQ multiplex PCR, yet TCRdb's version contains in-frame clones alone and is incomplete. The table lists approximately 150,000 clones, 70% to 90% of them singletons. CDR1 and CDR2 from the germline V gene are MGHDK and SYGVNS. The CDR3 is 15 residues long. Germline trimming cut 5 bases from V and 5 bases from J; bases unmatched to any gene: 6. Genomic DNA for TCR beta libraries, around 2.1 micrograms, came from cryopreserved PBMCs. In regard to this clone: Antigen: not known.

The receptor was derived from a human donor with chronic lymphocytic leukemia. V and J are TRBV25-1 and TRBJ1-1; 12 bases line up with TRBD1. The sample here was PBMCs, taken at disease progression, from a patient treated with ibrutinib. CDR3 DNA sequence: TGTGCCAGCAGTCCCATGGGACAGGGGGCGACTGAAGCTTTCTTT. Its translation is CASSPMGQGATEAFF. Drawing the rest from reference TRBV25-1 and TRBJ1-1, the complete variable domain is EADIYQTPRYLVIGTGKKITLECSQTMGHDKMYWYQQDPGMELHLIHYSYGVNSTEKGDLSSESTVSRIRTEHFPLTLESARPSHTSQYLCASSPMGQGATEAFFGQGTRLTVV.